What follows are 18 T cell receptor beta chains derived from one specimen sequenced in a study of T cell responses to AZD1222 COVID-19 vaccine. Repertoires were generated with immunoSEQ multiplex PCR, while TCRdb's copy carries only in-frame clones and drops some. The sample shows over 150,000 clones, 75% to 90% of them seen only once. The input for sequencing was peripheral blood, taken on day 0 of AZD1222 vaccination. The receptors stem from an adult in good health.

The chain combines TRBV7-8 with TRBJ2-7; 7 nucleotides agree with TRBD1. V shed 6 bases and J 0 bases; nucleotides not matched to a gene: 5. The CDR3 has 14 amino acids. The germline V gene encodes CDR1 SGHVS and CDR2 FQNEAQ. CDR3 sequence (DNA): TGTGCCAGCAGGCCTCCAGGGGGCTCCTACGAGCAGTACTTC. It is translated as CASRPPGGSYEQYF.

V is TRBV28 and J is TRBJ1-2; 8 bases map to TRBD1. There are 13 residues in the CDR3. The J segment lost 5 bases and the V segment lost 5 bases, leaving 4 bases of the junction unmatched. Germline lookup yields CDR1 MDHEN and CDR2 SYDVKM. The CDR3 loop is CASSEGQGYGYTF. As DNA, the CDR3 is TGTGCCAGCAGTGAAGGACAGGGTTATGGCTACACCTTC.

The V call is TRBV3-1 (or the pseudogene TRBV3-2), the J call TRBJ2-1; D is ambiguous. V was clipped by 1 base and J by 1 base, with 8 bases between them. CDR1 and CDR2 (germline): LGHDT, YNNKEL (reference sequence). The CDR3 runs 15 residues. The CDR3 nucleotides are TGTGCCAGCAGCCAAGCATTAACATCCTACAATGAGCAGTTCTTC. Protein: CASSQALTSYNEQFF.

In regard to this clone: At one boundary the junction diverges from the germline segment, which might be a read error. The gene calls are TRBV7-2 and TRBJ2-2, with D maybe TRBD2 (5 bases). The CDR3 sequence is 15 residues long. Germline lookup yields CDR1 SGHTA and CDR2 FQGNSA. CDR3 protein: CASSLAPGNAGELFF. CDR3 sequence (DNA): TGTGCCAGCAGCTTAGCTCCGGGGAACGCCGGGGAGCTGTTTTTT.

This clone was seen just once. The genes are TRBV7-2 and TRBJ2-5; a possible D gene is TRBD1 (6 bases). The CDR3 sequence is 13 residues long. The V gene's germline CDR1 is SGHTA and CDR2 FQGNSA. The V end lost 1 base, the J end lost 7 bases, and 10 bases lay between the germline ends. Here the CDR3 reads CASSLDGGRTQYF. CDR3 in DNA: TGTGCCAGCAGCTTAGATGGGGGCCGGACCCAGTACTTC.

The J gene is TRBJ2-7, the V gene TRBV28; D is perhaps TRBD1 (6 bases). Germline V gene sequence: CDR1 MDHEN, CDR2 SYDVKM. The CDR3 contains 12 residues. V gave up 6 bases and J gave up 2 bases, with 8 bases separating them. The DNA for the CDR3 is TGTGCCAGCAGACAGGGCCCCTACGAGCAGTACTTC. This gives the protein CASRQGPYEQYF.

This rearrangement joins TRBV19 to TRBJ1-1, with D uncertain. This CDR3 is 14 amino acids long. V shed 5 bases and J shed 0 bases, with 10 bases lying between them. Per germline, CDR1 LNHDA and CDR2 SQIVND (reference sequence). In DNA, the CDR3 is TGTGCCAGTAGTCCCCATCTCATGAACACTGAAGCTTTCTTT. It yields the protein CASSPHLMNTEAFF. The full variable domain, with the rest looked up from reference TRBV19 and TRBJ1-1, is DGGITQSPKYLFRKEGQNVTLSCEQNLNHDAMYWYRQDPGQGLRLIYYSQIVNDFQKGDIAEGYSVSREKKESFPLTVTSAQKNPTAFYLCASSPHLMNTEAFFGQGTRLTVV.

The CDR3, as DNA: TGCGCCAGCAGCATAGGGACAGGAGGATTAGAGCAGTACTTC. Translation: CASSIGTGGLEQYF. The chain joins TRBV5-1 to TRBJ2-7, with 8 bases that match TRBD1. The CDR3 length is 14 residues. V lost 4 bases, J lost 7 bases, and 10 bases stayed unmatched. CDR1 and CDR2 from the germline V gene are SGHRS and YFSETQ. Looking up the rest from reference TRBV5-1 and TRBJ2-7 gives the full variable domain: KAGVTQTPRYLIKTRGQQVTLSCSPISGHRSVSWYQQTPGQGLQFLFEYFSETQRNKGNFPGRFSGRQFSNSRSEMNVSTLELGDSALYLCASSIGTGGLEQYFGPGTRLTVT.

Details on this clone: Its ends do not fully match the called genes, so a read error is possible. V is TRBV19 and J is TRBJ1-5; D is undetermined. Per germline, CDR1 LNHDA and CDR2 SQIVND (reference sequence). This CDR3 has 15 residues. As DNA, the CDR3 is TGTGCCAGTACCGAGGAGGGCAGTCATAATCAGCTCCAGCATTTT. Translation: CASTEEGSHNQLQHF.

This chain uses TRBV2 with TRBJ1-5; the D is unclear. Trimming stripped 7 bases from V and 2 bases from J, with 18 bases between. This CDR3 contains 16 residues. Germline V gene sequence: CDR1 SNHLY, CDR2 FYNNEI. The CDR3 spells CASTPFGPAGNQPQHF. In DNA form, the CDR3 reads TGTGCCAGCACTCCTTTCGGCCCCGCCGGCAATCAGCCCCAGCATTTT.

The chain joins TRBV29-1 to TRBJ1-2; 8 nucleotides agree with TRBD1. The ends lost 7 bases at V and 2 bases at J; junction bases unmatched: 6. Per the germline V gene, CDR1 is SQVTM and CDR2 is ANQGSEA. This CDR3 region has 13 residues. In DNA form, the CDR3 reads TGCAGCGCATCGACAGGGGCGAACTATGGCTACACCTTC. It yields the protein CSASTGANYGYTF.

This clone was observed a single time. This sequence joins TRBV9 and TRBJ2-2, with 7 positions matching TRBD2. V gave up 0 bases and J gave up 4 bases; unmatched junction bases: 12. In germline, CDR1 is SGDLS, CDR2 YYNGEE. This CDR3 contains 18 residues. The CDR3 spells CASSVDIWEGGRTGELFF. The CDR3 DNA is TGTGCCAGCAGCGTAGATATTTGGGAGGGAGGCCGCACCGGGGAGCTGTTTTTT.

The J gene is TRBJ1-5, the V gene TRBV27; D unresolved. V dropped 2 bases and J dropped 7 bases, with 9 bases sitting between them. CDR3 length equals 13 residues. Germline CDR1 reads MNHEY; CDR2 reads SMNVEV (reference sequence). In nucleotides, the CDR3 is TGTGCCAGCAGTTTAGGAGGGCACCAGCCCCAGCATTTT. Its translation: CASSLGGHQPQHF.

The CDR3 loop reads CASSYSSSGGYEQYF. The CDR3 DNA reads as TGTGCCAGCAGTTACTCATCCAGCGGAGGCTACGAGCAGTACTTC. This chain joins TRBV6-2 or TRBV6-3 and TRBJ2-7; D is perhaps TRBD2 (5 bases). V was pared by 0 bases and J by 3 bases, with 12 bases between. Germline V gene lookup returns CDR1 MNHEY and CDR2 SVGEGT. The CDR3 runs to 15 residues.

This chain links TRBV18 with TRBJ1-1; 7 bases agree with TRBD1. This CDR3 is built from 16 residues. V gave up 8 bases and J gave up 0 bases; unmatched junction bases: 12. In germline, CDR1 is KGHSH, CDR2 LQKENI. The CDR3 region has the DNA TGTGCCAGCACAATCAGCTTACAGGGGTTGAACACTGAAGCTTTCTTT. This gives the protein CASTISLQGLNTEAFF.

The chain couples TRBV12-3 or TRBV12-4 to TRBJ1-1; D possibly corresponds to TRBD1 (6 bases). V lost 5 bases and J 5 bases, leaving 12 bases between the germline ends. This CDR3 is built from 13 residues. The CDR3, as DNA: TGTGCCAGCAGTGCACAGGGCACTACTGAAGCTTTCTTT. Its translation is CASSAQGTTEAFF.

The chain has TRBV19 and TRBJ2-5; 8 bases match TRBD1. Germline V CDR1 and CDR2: LNHDA, SQIVND (reference sequence). The J segment lost 3 bases and the V segment lost 3 bases, leaving 6 bases of the junction unmatched. The CDR3 contains 15 residues. The CDR3 DNA sequence: TGTGCCAGTAGTATGGTTTCAGGGGGCGAAGAGACCCAGTACTTC. Protein sequence: CASSMVSGGEETQYF. The full variable domain, completed using reference TRBV19 and TRBJ2-5, is DGGITQSPKYLFRKEGQNVTLSCEQNLNHDAMYWYRQDPGQGLRLIYYSQIVNDFQKGDIAEGYSVSREKKESFPLTVTSAQKNPTAFYLCASSMVSGGEETQYFGPGTRLLVL.

This chain connects TRBV7-9 to TRBJ2-3; 12 bases map to TRBD2. Trimming took 8 bases from V and 5 from J; bases not matched to a gene: 8. This CDR3 contains 15 residues. Germline loops: CDR1 SEHNR, CDR2 FQNEAQ (reference sequence). CDR3 DNA: TGTGCCAGCTGCCGGCTAGCGGGAGGGGGAGATACGCAGTATTTT. Protein product: CASCRLAGGGDTQYF.